The clone carrying this TCR beta chain was seen just once. The sample originates from a study of blood T cell repertoires in COVID-19. Study information: Samples representing acute and convalescent COVID-19 were sourced from the United States, Italy and Spain. T cells, B-cell-depleted T cells, or PBMCs provided the cDNA or gDNA that served as material.

From germline, CDR1 is SGHAT and CDR2 FQDESV (reference sequence). This CDR3 is built from 18 residues. V lost 4 bases and J lost 0, with 21 bases in between. Study processing details: Researchers report that nucleated cell counts were estimated from reference gene primer amplification. The method was immunoSEQ multiplex PCR; TCRdb's version includes in-frame clones alone and lacks a portion of them. The V and J calls and the clone size are those of that table, but D and trimming were determined from the DNA. The sample carries about 330,000 clones, roughly 88% recorded once. This sequence joins TRBV11-1 and TRBJ1-2; D is possibly TRBD1 (6 bases). The source material was peripheral blood. The TCR comes from a woman in her fifties or sixties with active or convalescent COVID-19. The CDR3 spells CASSSAFNARDTNYGYTF. CDR3 coding DNA: TGTGCCAGCAGCTCAGCCTTTAACGCCCGGGACACTAACTATGGCTACACCTTC.